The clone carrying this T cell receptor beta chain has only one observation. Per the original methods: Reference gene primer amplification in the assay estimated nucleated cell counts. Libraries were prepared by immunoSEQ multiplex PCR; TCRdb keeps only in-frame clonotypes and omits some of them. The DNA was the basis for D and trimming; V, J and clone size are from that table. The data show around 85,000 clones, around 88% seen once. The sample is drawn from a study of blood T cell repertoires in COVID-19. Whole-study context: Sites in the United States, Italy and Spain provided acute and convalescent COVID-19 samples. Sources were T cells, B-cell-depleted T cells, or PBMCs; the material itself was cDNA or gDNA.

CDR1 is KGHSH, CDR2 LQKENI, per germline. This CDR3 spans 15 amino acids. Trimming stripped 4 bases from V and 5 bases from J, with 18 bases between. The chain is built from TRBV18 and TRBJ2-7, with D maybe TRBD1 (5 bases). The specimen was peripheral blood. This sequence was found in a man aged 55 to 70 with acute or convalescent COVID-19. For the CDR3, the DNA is TGTGCCAGCTCACGCAGCGACAGAAAGGTGAACGAGCAGTACTTC. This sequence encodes CASSRSDRKVNEQYF. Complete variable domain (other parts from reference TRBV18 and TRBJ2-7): NAGVMQNPRHLVRRRGQEARLRCSPMKGHSHVYWYRQLPEEGLKFMVYLQKENIIDESGMPKERFSAEFPKEGPSILRIQQVVRGDSAAYFCASSRSDRKVNEQYFGPGTRLTVT.